This T cell receptor beta chain is from a study of CD8 T cells in ankylosing spondylitis. TCRdb reprocessed the 5' RACE reads via MiXCR and lists one record per CDR3 protein. This table has roughly 240,000 distinct CDR3 sequences, around 32% appearing once. Germline V gives CDR1 MNHEY, CDR2 SVGAGI. Trimming removed 0 bases from V and 4 bases from J, with 7 bases in between. This CDR3 spans 14 amino acids. The receptor's source is a male donor with ankylosing spondylitis or in good health (not recorded which). The chain couples TRBV6-5 to TRBJ1-5; TRBD1 might be the D (5 bases). The specimen sequenced was blood, either unsorted or a sorted T cell fraction (not recorded which). CDR3 sequence (DNA): TGTGCCAGCAGTTACTCGTCAGGGAATCAGCCCCAGCATTTT. As protein: CASSYSSGNQPQHF.